The clone carrying this T cell receptor beta chain was found many times. The record originates from a study of Graves' ophthalmopathy and Graves' hyperthyroidism. The study amplified TCR beta CDR3 regions using RNA transcripts. HTBI primers were employed in first-round RT-PCR, then a second-round multiplex PCR followed. MiXCR, applied by TCRdb to the multiplex PCR reads, yields one record per CDR3 protein. The sample lists over 150,000 distinct CDR3 sequences, under 40% seen once, with roughly 6% in the top ten. The study enrolled ophthalmopathy donors with moderate-to-severe activity, CAS ≥3, NOSPECS ≥4 and duration under 3 months. In this cohort, patients with other autoimmune diseases, uncontrolled infections, pregnancy or lactation were excluded. The authors diagnosed from clinical symptoms, serum thyroxine, TRAb, thyroid ultrasound and orbital computed tomography. This CDR3 comprises 16 residues. The germline gives CDR1 MNHEY, CDR2 SVGEGT. Germline trimming cut 10 bases from V and 2 bases from J; bases unmatched to any gene: 14.

The V call is TRBV6-2 or TRBV6-3, the J call TRBJ1-1; 9 nucleotides line up with TRBD1. This sequence originates from a woman in her thirties or forties with Graves' ophthalmopathy. Input material: peripheral blood. DNA for the CDR3: TGTGCCACCTCCGAGGGGACAGGGAGAGGCAACACTGAAGCTTTCTTT. As protein: CATSEGTGRGNTEAFF.